This T cell receptor (beta chain) stems from a study of human T cells and chemical hapten exposure (dated by TCRdb to the early 2020s). Regarding the study in general: For sensitization, 2% DPC in acetone was applied to a 2 cm by 2 cm area of upper inner arm skin. Weekly therapeutic DPC doses were additionally applied to the scalp of patients throughout the approximately 24-week study period. The study tracked peripheral blood TCR repertoire changes in vivo during primary and secondary sensitization to the hapten diphenylcyclopropenone (DPC) in alopecia patients. The libraries were sequenced as a pool, and the TCR yield per sample differed mostly because of small variations in library volumes within the pool. Blood for TCR sequencing was provided by twenty-nine alopecia patients at one to four time points (pre-sensitization, 2, 6 and 24 weeks). Alopecia areata with under or over 50% scalp involvement, alopecia totalis and alopecia universalis were represented in the patient cohort, which was mostly female. Blood samples were taken from patients before sensitization (week 0) and then at 2, 6 and about 24 weeks after DPC sensitization. Patch testing was performed on the upper back with Finn chambers containing 0.01% DPC, and the patch tests were scored after 6 days according to International Contact Dermatitis Research Group standards. Beyond this particular receptor, the publication reports: The number of PT1 expanded TCRs positively correlated with patch test score, significant at thresholds 8, 16 and 32 but not 4. Because every patient had alopecia, a presumed autoimmune disease, the patients' immune response might differ from that of healthy individuals. DPC sensitization did not change the number of TCRs with a frequency above 1 in 1000, and there was no evidence of changes in global repertoire structure. Expanded TCRs formed significantly more large CDR3 similarity clusters than pre-sensitization or healthy control sets, consistent with antigen-driven responses. After repeated subsampling, changes were observed in the strength of the expansion versus patch-test correlation and in the threshold at which the correlation became significant.

What this sample's time point label stands for: patch test 1, 2 weeks after DPC sensitization. The meaning of the sample's treatment or condition label: therapeutic diphenylcyclopropenone sensitization with weekly scalp DPC. Blood at each patch-test visit was drawn before the patch test was applied. Patients were considered eligible if aged 18 to 70, diagnosed with alopecia and deemed suitable for DPC therapy, and patients were excluded if pregnant. Total RNA was isolated from unfractionated whole blood collected in Tempus Blood RNA tubes. This clonotype occurred a few times. What this receptor recognizes is not known. There are no base qualities to consult, and no much larger clone falls within one base. V is cut by 4 bases and J by 1 base, and the space between the germline ends is 10 bases. The germline V gene specifies MDHEN as CDR1 and SYDVKM as CDR2. The CDR3 starts with the cysteine, ends with the phenylalanine, and has 14 residues. Only CDR3 DNA remains: 42 bases, in frame from the first base.

Library prep was done by RACE. The sequencer listed for this sample is NextSeq 500. Library preparation attached unique molecular identifiers to individual cDNA molecules for quantitative, reproducible TCR counting. Each blood RNA sample was used to sequence both TCR alpha and TCR beta chains. On the study's bioinformatics: A median of roughly 100,000 TCRs per sample was observed, with a range of about 20,000 to 700,000. V, J and CDR3 annotation of the TCR reads was performed with the Decombinator software suite. To make PS versus PT1 abundance plots, every sample was subsampled to the same number of TCRs (28,000). Expanded TCRs were defined as absent before sensitization and observed at least eight times at the 2-week time point. The public reads were reanalyzed by TCRdb: fastp trimming at Q25, MiXCR alignment, in-frame beta chains only. Duplicate CDR3 protein sequences are folded into a single record with the most common DNA and genes. The V and J calls, along with clone size, are taken from TCRdb and not from the paper's own processing. The sample table contains 45,000 to 70,000 distinct CDR3 sequences; only one count was recorded for approximately 8.6% of them. The biggest ten clones account for approximately 12% of the sample.

The chain was built from TRBV28 and TRBJ2-5; no D gene call is confident. This TCR was recovered from a woman in her thirties or forties with alopecia areata. Some clones in this sample may be carry-over from other donors' samples. The sequencing here drew on whole blood, taken in connection with sensitization to the hapten diphenylcyclopropenone (DPC). The DNA reads TGTGCCAGCAGTTCGGTCGTCTTCCAAGAGACCCAGTACTTC. Its coded protein is CASSSVVFQETQYF.